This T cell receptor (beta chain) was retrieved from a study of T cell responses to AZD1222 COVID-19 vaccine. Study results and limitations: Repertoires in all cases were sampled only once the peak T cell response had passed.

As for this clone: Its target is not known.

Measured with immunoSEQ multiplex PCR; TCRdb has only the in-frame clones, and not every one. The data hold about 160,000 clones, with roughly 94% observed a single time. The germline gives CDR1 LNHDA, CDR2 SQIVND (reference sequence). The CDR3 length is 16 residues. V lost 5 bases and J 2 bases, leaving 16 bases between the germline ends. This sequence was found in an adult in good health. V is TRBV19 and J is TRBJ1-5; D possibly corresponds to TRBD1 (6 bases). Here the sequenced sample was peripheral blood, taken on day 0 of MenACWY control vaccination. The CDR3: CASSPGQTRRNQPQHF. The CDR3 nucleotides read TGTGCCAGTAGTCCCGGACAGACAAGGCGCAATCAGCCCCAGCATTTT.